Listed below are T cell receptor beta chains from one sample, sequenced in a study of identifying expanded T cells in peripheral blood. The assay was immunoSEQ multiplex PCR, and TCRdb's table has in-frame clones only and misses some. Counted here are 95,000 to 100,000 clones, around nine tenths occurring once; the ten biggest clones make up roughly 15%. Sequencing used blood. These TCRs come from a person aged 18 to 70 in good health. Each CDR3 is given with its conserved first and last residue. The order of the fields is V gene, D gene, J gene, CDR3 protein. A D gene is named only where the DNA matches it firmly.

v_call: TRBV20-1
d_call: .
j_call: TRBJ2-6
cdr3_aa: CTLSGANVLTF

v_call: TRBV19
d_call: TRBD2
j_call: TRBJ2-5
cdr3_aa: CASTTSGRKETQYF

v_call: TRBV30
d_call: .
j_call: TRBJ1-5
cdr3_aa: CAWSVRAQAYSNQPQHF

v_call: TRBV27
d_call: TRBD1
j_call: TRBJ2-7
cdr3_aa: CASSLFRGWEQYF

v_call: TRBV4-3
d_call: TRBD2
j_call: TRBJ2-3
cdr3_aa: CASSQESGWERGYTDTQYF

v_call: TRBV5-1
d_call: .
j_call: TRBJ2-5
cdr3_aa: CASSLVVGDQETQYF

v_call: TRBV28
d_call: TRBD1
j_call: TRBJ2-7
cdr3_aa: CASSPPGQLLSYEQYF

v_call: TRBV18
d_call: .
j_call: TRBJ2-7
cdr3_aa: CASSPQDGQITYEQYF

v_call: TRBV4-3
d_call: TRBD1
j_call: TRBJ1-3
cdr3_aa: CASSQDRNRGGNTIYF

v_call: TRBV19
d_call: .
j_call: TRBJ2-7
cdr3_aa: CASSVGGLNEQYF

v_call: TRBV7-9
d_call: .
j_call: TRBJ2-2
cdr3_aa: CASSALGQGELFF

v_call: TRBV29-1
d_call: TRBD1
j_call: TRBJ2-7
cdr3_aa: CSVGQAYEQYF